Detailed here is one T cell receptor (beta chain). Its target is not known. The sample originates from a study of cytomegalovirus exposure and HLA in healthy donors. On the study more broadly: There were approximately 85 million unique TCRs (from HLA-typed donors) in an early data release.

Losses at the gene ends were 0 bases for V and 5 bases for J; bases not matched to a gene: 6. CDR3 length equals 15 residues. Germline CDR1 reads SGHKS; CDR2 reads YYEKEE (reference sequence). In the PCR, 60 Vbeta and 13 Jbeta primers were used. Assay: immunoSEQ multiplex PCR; the TCRdb copy retains only in-frame clones and omits some. In the table there are about 37,000 clones, 81% of which are singletons. Donors had nominal health at sampling but likely had unrecorded immune exposures. Overall study findings and caveats: The study put about 180 TCR beta chains on its list as cytomegalovirus-associated.

The chain joins TRBV5-5 to TRBJ1-1; 8 bases are a match to TRBD1. This sequence was found in a woman aged 40-49 years in good health and CMV-seronegative. The specimen sequenced was PBMCs. The CDR3 region is CASSLAIQGGTEAFF. The CDR3 DNA reads as TGTGCCAGCAGCTTGGCGATACAGGGGGGGACTGAAGCTTTCTTT.